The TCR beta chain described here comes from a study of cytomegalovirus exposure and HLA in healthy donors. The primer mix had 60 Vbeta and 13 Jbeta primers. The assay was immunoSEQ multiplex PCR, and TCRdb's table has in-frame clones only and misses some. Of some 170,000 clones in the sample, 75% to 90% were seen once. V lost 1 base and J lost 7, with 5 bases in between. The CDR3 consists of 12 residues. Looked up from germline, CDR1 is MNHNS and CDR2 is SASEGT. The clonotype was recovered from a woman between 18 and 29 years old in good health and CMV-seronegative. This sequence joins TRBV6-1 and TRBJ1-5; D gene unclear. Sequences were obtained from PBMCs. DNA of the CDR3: TGTGCCAGCAGTGAAGTGAGGCAGCCCCAGCATTTT. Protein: CASSEVRQPQHF.